This record looks at one T cell receptor beta chain sequence and its context. The data originate from a study of technical replicates of blood from four donors. The data were produced by immunoSEQ multiplex PCR, yet TCRdb's version contains in-frame clones alone and is incomplete. The sample yields 55,000 to 75,000 clones, about 91% seen once. The CDR3 length is 14 residues. Trimming cost V 2 bases and J 2 bases, with 6 bases left between them. Germline V CDR1 and CDR2: MRHNA, SNTAGT. What was sequenced was PBMCs. The chain recombines TRBV6-4 with TRBJ2-2; tentative D call: TRBD2 (6 bases). This receptor was identified in a human donor in good health. Some clones in this sample may be carry-over from other donors' samples. CDR3 region: CASSDGTNTGELFF. CDR3 sequence (DNA): TGTGCCAGCAGTGACGGGACTAACACCGGGGAGCTGTTTTTT.